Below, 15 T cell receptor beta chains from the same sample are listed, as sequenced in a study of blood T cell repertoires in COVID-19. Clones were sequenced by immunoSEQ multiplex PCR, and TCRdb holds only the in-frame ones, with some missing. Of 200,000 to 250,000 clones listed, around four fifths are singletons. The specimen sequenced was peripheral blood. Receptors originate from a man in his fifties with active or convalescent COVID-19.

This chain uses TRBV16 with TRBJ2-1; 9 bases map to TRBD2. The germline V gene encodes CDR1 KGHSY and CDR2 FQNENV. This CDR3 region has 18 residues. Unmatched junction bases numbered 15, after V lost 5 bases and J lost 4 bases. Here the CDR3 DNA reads TGTGCCAGCAGCTACACAGGGACTAGCTTGAAGAAATACAATGAGCAGTTCTTC. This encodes CASSYTGTSLKKYNEQFF.

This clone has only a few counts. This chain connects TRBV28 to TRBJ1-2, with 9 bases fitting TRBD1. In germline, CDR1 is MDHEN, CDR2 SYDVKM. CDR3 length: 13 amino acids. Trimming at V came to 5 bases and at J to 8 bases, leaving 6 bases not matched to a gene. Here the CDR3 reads CASSQQGARGYTF. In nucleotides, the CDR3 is TGTGCCAGCAGTCAACAGGGGGCGAGAGGCTACACCTTC.

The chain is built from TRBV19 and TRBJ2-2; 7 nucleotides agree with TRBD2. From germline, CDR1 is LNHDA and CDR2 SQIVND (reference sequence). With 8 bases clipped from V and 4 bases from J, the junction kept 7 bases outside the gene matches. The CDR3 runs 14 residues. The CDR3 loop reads CASGTSAITGELFF. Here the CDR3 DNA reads TGTGCCAGTGGAACTAGCGCGATCACCGGGGAGCTGTTTTTT. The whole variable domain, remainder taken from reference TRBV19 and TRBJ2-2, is DGGITQSPKYLFRKEGQNVTLSCEQNLNHDAMYWYRQDPGQGLRLIYYSQIVNDFQKGDIAEGYSVSREKKESFPLTVTSAQKNPTAFYLCASGTSAITGELFFGEGSRLTVL.

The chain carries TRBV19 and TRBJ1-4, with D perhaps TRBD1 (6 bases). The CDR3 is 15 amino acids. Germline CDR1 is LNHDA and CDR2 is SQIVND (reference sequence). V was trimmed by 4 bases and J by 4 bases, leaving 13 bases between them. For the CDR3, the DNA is TGTGCCAGTAGTAGGAGGACAGCCCATAATGAAAAACTGTTTTTT. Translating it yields CASSRRTAHNEKLFF.

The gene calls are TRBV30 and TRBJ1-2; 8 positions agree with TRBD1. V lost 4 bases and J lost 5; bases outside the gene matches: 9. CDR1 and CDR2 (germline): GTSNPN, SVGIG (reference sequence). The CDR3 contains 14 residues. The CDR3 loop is CAWNWGQEGYGYTF. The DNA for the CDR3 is TGTGCCTGGAATTGGGGACAGGAAGGATATGGCTACACCTTC.

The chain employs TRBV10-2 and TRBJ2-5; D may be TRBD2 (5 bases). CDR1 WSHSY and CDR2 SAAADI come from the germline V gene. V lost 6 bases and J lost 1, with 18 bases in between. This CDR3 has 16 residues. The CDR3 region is CASSEGFFRGQETQYF. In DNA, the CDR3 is TGCGCCAGCAGCGAAGGTTTCTTCCGGGGCCAAGAGACCCAGTACTTC.

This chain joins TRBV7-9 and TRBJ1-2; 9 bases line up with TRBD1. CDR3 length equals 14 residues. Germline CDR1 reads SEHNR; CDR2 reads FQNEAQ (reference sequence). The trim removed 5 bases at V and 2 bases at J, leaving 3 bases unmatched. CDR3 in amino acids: CASSAGTGNYGYTF. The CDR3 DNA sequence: TGTGCCAGCAGCGCTGGGACAGGGAACTATGGCTACACCTTC.

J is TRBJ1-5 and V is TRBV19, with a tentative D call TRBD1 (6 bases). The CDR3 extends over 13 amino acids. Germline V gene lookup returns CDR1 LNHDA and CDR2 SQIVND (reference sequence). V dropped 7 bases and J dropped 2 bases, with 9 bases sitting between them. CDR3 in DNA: TGTGCCAGTACAGACAGGCGCAATCAGCCCCAGCATTTT. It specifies CASTDRRNQPQHF.

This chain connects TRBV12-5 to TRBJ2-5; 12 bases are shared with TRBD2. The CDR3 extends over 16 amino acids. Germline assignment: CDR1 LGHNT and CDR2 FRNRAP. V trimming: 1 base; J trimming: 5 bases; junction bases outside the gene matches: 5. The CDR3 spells CASGLALAGGEETQYF. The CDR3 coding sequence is TGTGCTAGTGGTTTGGCACTAGCGGGGGGAGAGGAGACCCAGTACTTC. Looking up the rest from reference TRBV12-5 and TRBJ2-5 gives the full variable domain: DARVTQTPRHKVTEMGQEVTMRCQPILGHNTVFWYRQTMMQGLELLAYFRNRAPLDDSGMPKDRFSAEMPDATLATLKIQPSEPRDSAVYFCASGLALAGGEETQYFGPGTRLLVL.

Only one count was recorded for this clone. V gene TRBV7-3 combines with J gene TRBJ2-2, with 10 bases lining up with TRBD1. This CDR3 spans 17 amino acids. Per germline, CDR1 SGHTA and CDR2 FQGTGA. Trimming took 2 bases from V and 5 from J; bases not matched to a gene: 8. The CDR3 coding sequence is TGTGCCAGCAGCTTAGGTGGGACAGGGGCGAGGACCGGGGAGCTGTTTTTT. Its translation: CASSLGGTGARTGELFF.

CDR3 loop: CASREQGGSNSPLHF. The CDR3, as DNA: TGTGCCAGCAGAGAACAGGGGGGAAGTAATTCACCCCTCCACTTT. The chain combines TRBV2 with TRBJ1-6; 8 bases line up with TRBD1. The CDR3 sequence is 15 residues long. Germline lookup yields CDR1 SNHLY and CDR2 FYNNEI. The junction had 7 bases not matched to a gene; V was cut back by 6 bases and J by 6 bases.

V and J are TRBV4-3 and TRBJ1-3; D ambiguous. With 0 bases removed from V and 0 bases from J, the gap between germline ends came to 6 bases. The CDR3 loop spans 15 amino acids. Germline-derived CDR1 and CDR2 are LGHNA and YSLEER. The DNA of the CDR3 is TGCGCCAGCAGCCAAGATATCAGCTCTGGAAACACCATATATTTT. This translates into CASSQDISSGNTIYF.

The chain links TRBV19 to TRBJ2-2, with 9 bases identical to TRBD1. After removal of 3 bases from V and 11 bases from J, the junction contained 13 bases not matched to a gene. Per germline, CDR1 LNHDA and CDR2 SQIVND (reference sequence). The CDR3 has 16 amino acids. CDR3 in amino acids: CASSIGIGQGPRELFF. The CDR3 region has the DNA TGTGCCAGTAGTATTGGGATCGGACAGGGGCCTCGTGAGCTGTTTTTT.

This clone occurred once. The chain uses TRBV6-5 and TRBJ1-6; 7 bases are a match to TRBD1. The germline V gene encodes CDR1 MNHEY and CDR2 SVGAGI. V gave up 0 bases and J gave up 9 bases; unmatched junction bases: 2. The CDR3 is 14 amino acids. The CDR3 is CASSYSNRGSPLHF. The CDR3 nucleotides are TGTGCCAGCAGTTACTCCAACAGGGGTTCACCCCTCCACTTT.

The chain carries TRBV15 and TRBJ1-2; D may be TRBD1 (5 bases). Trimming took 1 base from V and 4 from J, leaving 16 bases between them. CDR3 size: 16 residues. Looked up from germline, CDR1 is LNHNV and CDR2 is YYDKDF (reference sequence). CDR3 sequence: CATSRGLGGPSYGYTF. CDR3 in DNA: TGTGCCACCAGCAGAGGCCTGGGGGGTCCAAGCTATGGCTACACCTTC.